Listed below are T cell receptor beta chains from one sample, sequenced in a study of technical replicates of blood from several donors. This table comes from immunoSEQ multiplex PCR, and its TCRdb copy is limited to in-frame clones, with some not included. The data hold approximately 94,000 clones, with less than 96% observed a single time. Sequencing input: T cells isolated from PBMCs. Every receptor here comes from a human donor in good health. CDR3s include the opening cysteine and the closing phenylalanine or tryptophan. D genes are given only for firm matches. Not all rows give a size; the values are once, few, many and, for expanded clones, a class.

>few|TRBJ1-1|TRBV4-1|.
CASSLRQADMNTEAFF
TGCGCCAGCAGCCTAAGACAGGCGGATATGAACACTGAAGCTTTCTTT
>.|TRBJ1-2|TRBV18|.
CASSALPESGGYTF
TGTGCCAGCTCAGCTCTCCCCGAGTCCGGTGGCTACACCTTC
>.|TRBJ2-7|TRBV7-2|TRBD2
CASSPGTTTFYEQYF
TGTGCCAGCAGCCCTGGGACTACGACCTTCTACGAGCAGTACTTC
>.|TRBJ1-1|TRBV5-1|.
CATRTQLNTEAFF
TGCGCCACCCGTACCCAGTTGAACACTGAAGCTTTCTTT
>.|TRBJ1-5|TRBV19|.
CASSTGGDKPQHF
TGTGCCAGTAGTACTGGGGGGGATAAGCCCCAGCATTTT
>.|TRBJ2-2|TRBV4-1|TRBD1
CASSHVTGPGELFF
TGCGCCAGCAGCCACGTGACAGGGCCCGGGGAGCTGTTTTTT
>.|TRBJ2-2|TRBV16|.
CASSQSATRMNTGELFF
TGTGCCAGCAGCCAATCCGCGACTAGAATGAACACCGGGGAGCTGTTTTTT
>few|TRBJ1-4|TRBV6-4|TRBD1
CASSDPGQGDEKLFF
TGTGCCAGCAGTGACCCCGGACAGGGGGATGAAAAACTGTTTTTT
>.|TRBJ1-5|TRBV30|.
CAWSRDKNQPQHF
TGTGCCTGGAGCCGGGACAAAAATCAGCCCCAGCATTTT
>.|TRBJ1-4|TRBV11-2|TRBD1
CASSRTGTGGEKLFF
TGTGCCAGCAGCCGAACCGGGACAGGTGGGGAAAAACTGTTTTTT
>.|TRBJ2-3|TRBV7-2|.
CASSLIPDTQYF
TGTGCCAGCAGCCTAATACCAGATACGCAGTATTTT
>.|TRBJ2-7|TRBV11-2|.
CASSLESLYEQYF
TGTGCCAGCAGCTTAGAGAGCCTGTACGAGCAGTACTTC
>.|TRBJ2-3|TRBV2|.
CASSVRLVGDTQYF
TGTGCCAGCAGTGTCCGACTAGTCGGAGATACGCAGTATTTT
>.|TRBJ2-1|TRBV7-9|.
CASSFSGYEQFF
TGTGCCAGCAGCTTTAGCGGATACGAGCAGTTCTTC
>.|TRBJ2-7|TRBV5-5|.
CASSLEQEEDEQYF
TGTGCCAGCAGCTTGGAGCAGGAAGAAGACGAGCAGTACTTC
>.|TRBJ1-1|TRBV27|.
CASSLSLFAAGGEAFF
TGTGCCAGCAGTTTATCCCTATTTGCCGCGGGAGGTGAAGCTTTCTTT
>once|TRBJ1-3|TRBV29-1|TRBD1
CSVLDREDTIYF
TGCAGCGTTCTCGACAGGGAGGACACCATATATTTT
>.|TRBJ2-2|TRBV14|TRBD2
CASSQDLAREGTGELFF
TGTGCCAGCAGCCAAGATCTTGCTAGGGAGGGCACCGGGGAGCTGTTTTTT
>.|TRBJ2-7|TRBV4-1|TRBD2
CASSQGSWDYYEQYF
TGCGCCAGCAGCCAAGGTTCCTGGGACTACTACGAGCAGTACTTC
>.|TRBJ2-5|TRBV2|.
CASRRDQEGTQYF
TGTGCCAGCAGACGGGACCAGGAGGGGACCCAGTACTTC
>.|TRBJ1-1|TRBV25-1|.
CASSGGHRFIGTEAFF
TGTGCCAGCAGTGGGGGGCACAGGTTTATTGGCACTGAAGCTTTCTTT
>.|TRBJ2-2|TRBV9|.
CASSVRRGGGTGELFF
TGTGCCAGCAGCGTACGAAGGGGTGGTGGGACCGGGGAGCTGTTTTTT
>.|TRBJ1-4|TRBV18|TRBD1
CASSPLRDSREKLFF
TGTGCCAGCTCACCACTCCGGGACAGCCGGGAAAAACTGTTTTTT
>.|TRBJ1-5|TRBV9|.
CASSSGGLNQPQHF
TGTGCCAGCAGCTCGGGGGGGCTAAATCAGCCCCAGCATTTT
>few|TRBJ1-4|TRBV7-3|TRBD1
CASSLMGQAEKLFF
TGTGCCAGCAGCTTAATGGGACAGGCCGAAAAACTGTTTTTT
>.|TRBJ2-7|TRBV19|.
CASSIGPSSYEQYF
TGTGCCAGTAGTATTGGTCCTAGCTCCTACGAGCAGTACTTC
>.|TRBJ1-4|TRBV30|.
CAWSVQYEKLFF
TGTGCCTGGAGTGTACAATATGAAAAACTGTTTTTT
>.|TRBJ1-1|TRBV5-1|.
CASSLPKGQSTEAFF
TGCGCCAGCAGCCTCCCAAAGGGGCAGAGCACTGAAGCTTTCTTT
>.|TRBJ1-5|TRBV7-9|.
CASSFGGGLDDQPQHF
TGTGCCAGCAGCTTCGGAGGAGGGCTGGACGATCAGCCCCAGCATTTT
>.|TRBJ1-2|TRBV4-1|.
CASSQAGRSNYGYTF
TGCGCCAGCAGCCAAGCCGGCAGGTCTAACTATGGCTACACCTTC
>.|TRBJ1-2|TRBV7-2|.
CASSPLPTTGAANYGYTF
TGTGCCAGCAGCCCCTTACCGACAACAGGCGCTGCTAACTATGGCTACACCTTC
>.|TRBJ2-7|TRBV2|TRBD2
CASSENTSGYEQYF
TGTGCCAGCAGTGAGAATACTAGCGGATACGAGCAGTACTTC
>.|TRBJ2-5|TRBV19|TRBD2
CASSTSGQETQYF
TGTGCCAGTAGTACTAGCGGACAAGAGACCCAGTACTTC
>once|TRBJ1-1|TRBV5-1|.
CASSLRGGTEAFF
TGCGCCAGCAGCTTGAGGGGGGGCACTGAAGCTTTCTTT
>.|TRBJ2-3|TRBV4-1|TRBD2
CASSHLEGAGGTDTQYF
TGCGCCAGCAGCCATTTAGAAGGGGCGGGGGGCACAGATACGCAGTATTTT